These 4 T cell receptor beta chains were sequenced from one sample in a study of PD-1 blockade in classical Hodgkin lymphoma. The repertoire was sequenced with immunoSEQ multiplex PCR; TCRdb's copy has only in-frame clones and lacks some. The data contain 50,000 to 65,000 clones, nearly 90% of them singletons. Time point noted: cycle 4 day 1 (C4D1), after less than 7 weeks of nivolumab. In every patient, relapse followed autologous stem cell transplantation, while exposure to brentuximab vedotin differed. Material: peripheral blood mononuclear cells (PBMCs), obtained before the fourth cycle of nivolumab. These receptors all come from a human donor with classical Hodgkin lymphoma.

This clone was seen once. The chain uses TRBV10-3 and TRBJ2-6, with 7 bases fitting TRBD2. V was clipped by 10 bases and J by 2 bases; unmatched bases: 8. CDR3 size: 15 residues. Germline V gene sequence: CDR1 ENHRY, CDR2 SYGVKD. The CDR3 DNA follows: TGTGCCACTAGGGAGGGTCCCCCTGGGGCCAACGTCCTGACTTTC. Residues: CATREGPPGANVLTF.

The chain carries TRBV6-5 and TRBJ1-3; unclear D gene. The V and J ends lost 7 bases and 1 base respectively, with 11 bases between them. The CDR3 loop spans 14 amino acids. The germline CDR1 and CDR2 sequences are MNHEY and SVGAGI. As DNA, the CDR3 is TGTGCCAGCACCGCGGATACATCTGGAAACACCATATATTTT. Translated, it gives CASTADTSGNTIYF.

The chain recombines TRBV6-6 with TRBJ2-7; 9 bases align to TRBD1. The germline CDR1 and CDR2 sequences are MNHNY and SVGAGI (reference sequence). The length of the CDR3 is 12 residues. J lost 9 bases, V lost 0 bases, and 0 bases had no gene match. The CDR3 is CASSYSGQGQYF. CDR3 sequence (DNA): TGTGCCAGCAGTTACTCGGGACAGGGGCAGTACTTC.

This sequence joins TRBV18 and TRBJ2-7; TRBD1 agrees at 11 bases. This CDR3 contains 15 residues. After removal of 4 bases from V and 2 bases from J, the junction contained 4 bases not matched to a gene. Germline V lookup: CDR1 KGHSH, CDR2 LQKENI. The CDR3 reads CASSQRGQGAYEQYF. The CDR3 nucleotides read TGTGCCAGCTCACAACGGGGACAGGGGGCCTACGAGCAGTACTTC.